This TCR beta chain was recorded in a study of shared clonotypes between healthy human individuals (dated by TCRdb to 2018 to 2020). Background on the whole study: The cohort comprised two women and a few men aged 18 to 49 years. For each donor, three plates each were used for CD4 naive and CD4 memory, two plates were used for CD8 naive, and one plate was used for CD8 memory. Blood TCR repertoires of five healthy adults were deeply sequenced to estimate repertoire size and the extent of clonotype sharing between individuals. To increase sequencing depth and limit assay-specific biases, different laboratories used diverse techniques to prepare libraries and sequence TCR repertoires. Between about 0.9 and 9 billion PBMCs per donor were obtained by leukapheresis. General findings and caveats noted by the study authors: Sampling was limited to blood, and TCR repertoires in tissue likely differ from TCR repertoires in blood. Pairwise subsampling indicated that sequencing depth was expected to affect the degree of clonotype sharing among donors. Across a handful of donors, roughly 5.1% of naive CD4, over 3% of naive CD8, roughly 2.2% of memory CD4, and approximately 0.4% of memory CD8 clonotypes were shared. Incomplete sequencing was indicated by rarefaction of sorted-subset datasets, despite the large sequencing depth. Compared with non-shared clonotypes, the clonotypes found in all four sorted-subset donors had higher generation probabilities. The small number of donors limited the genetic and exposure-history diversity represented. Naive subsets generally had larger estimated clonotype richness than memory subsets did.

Healthy HIV-negative adults with no recently reported acute infections or vaccinations were included as donors. Every donor was a Caucasian adult living in Nashville, Tennessee, USA. CD4+ T cells were enriched through magnetic negative selection, after which naive cells were positively selected on CD45RA and the remaining negative fraction served as the memory subset. After blood collection by leukapheresis, PBMCs were isolated using Ficoll-Histopaque density gradient centrifugation and then cryopreserved in the vapor phase of liquid nitrogen. Purity and quantity of every magnetically sorted T cell population were checked by analytical flow cytometry. From each sorted fraction, genomic DNA was isolated and quantified by UV absorbance on a Nanodrop 2000c. Using the deep immunoSEQ assay, TCR CDR3 regions were amplified from genomic DNA by multiplex PCR. Extracted genomic DNA from each cell subset was distributed evenly across all wells of several immunoSEQ 96-well plates, and each plate was treated as a replicate. Each replicate PCR for sorted subsets received about 210 ng genomic DNA, equal to about 29,000 T cell genomes. The purified libraries were quantified using a Qubit 3.0 fluorometer, sized with a Bioanalyzer 2100, and then quantified again using the KAPA Library Quantification kit. Every immunoSEQ 96-well plate was sequenced on a dedicated single-read 150-cycle Illumina NextSeq 550 flow cell. The study's own analysis went as follows. Because only junctional sequences without quality scores were contained in the immunoSEQ output, filtering matching that applied to full-length reads could not be performed. Sequences were annotated with PyIR, a Python wrapper for IgBLAST v1.9, and V/J genes and CDR3 were assigned using IMGT germline references. Any read was removed if the V/J assignment was weak (E-value above 1e-6), the CDR3 was missing, or the read contained stop codons, out-of-frame junctions, or ambiguous translated residues. V3J clonotypes were defined by identical inferred V gene, J gene, and CDR3 amino acid sequence. The percentage overlap between two repertoires was calculated by dividing the number of shared unique clonotypes by the size of the smaller repertoire. Repertoire richness was assessed with RTK rarefaction, the Chao1 estimator, and Recon v2.1 estimates of unobserved clonotypes. Generation probabilities were computed with OLGA for all TCRbeta clonotypes obtained by the gDNA method from a handful of donors. In its TCRdb copy, this immuneACCESS table keeps in-frame sequences only and misses some clones. Where compared with another copy, unresolved V genes explain less than half of these, and the others have no known cause. V, J and clone size are those of that table, while D and trimming were read from the DNA. This sample comprises fewer than 400,000 clones, around two thirds of them detected only once. 10% of the sample is in the top ten clones.

Trimming leaves V shorter by 2 bases and J shorter by 6 bases, with the junction holding 21 bases beyond the gene matches. There are 19 amino acids in the CDR3, from cysteine to phenylalanine inclusive. Solely the CDR3 DNA is kept, with 57 bases framed from the first base. CDR1 is given as SGHVS and CDR2 as FNYEAQ, both from the germline V gene. Note on this clone: The antigen this receptor binds is unknown. Qualities for individual bases were not recorded, and no much larger clone is one base off.

The chain is assembled from TRBV7-6 and TRBJ2-7; 8 central nucleotides agree with TRBD1. The sequencing input was memory CD4+ T cells sorted from blood. This specimen's cell subset or site label, interpreted: CD45RA-negative fraction. The TCR originated in a man aged 25 to 40 in good health. The nucleotide sequence reads TGTGCCAGCAGCTTAAAGGTGCGTGGCCCAGGGGGCGTAACGGCCGAGCAGTACTTC. Its protein is CASSLKVRGPGGVTAEQYF.